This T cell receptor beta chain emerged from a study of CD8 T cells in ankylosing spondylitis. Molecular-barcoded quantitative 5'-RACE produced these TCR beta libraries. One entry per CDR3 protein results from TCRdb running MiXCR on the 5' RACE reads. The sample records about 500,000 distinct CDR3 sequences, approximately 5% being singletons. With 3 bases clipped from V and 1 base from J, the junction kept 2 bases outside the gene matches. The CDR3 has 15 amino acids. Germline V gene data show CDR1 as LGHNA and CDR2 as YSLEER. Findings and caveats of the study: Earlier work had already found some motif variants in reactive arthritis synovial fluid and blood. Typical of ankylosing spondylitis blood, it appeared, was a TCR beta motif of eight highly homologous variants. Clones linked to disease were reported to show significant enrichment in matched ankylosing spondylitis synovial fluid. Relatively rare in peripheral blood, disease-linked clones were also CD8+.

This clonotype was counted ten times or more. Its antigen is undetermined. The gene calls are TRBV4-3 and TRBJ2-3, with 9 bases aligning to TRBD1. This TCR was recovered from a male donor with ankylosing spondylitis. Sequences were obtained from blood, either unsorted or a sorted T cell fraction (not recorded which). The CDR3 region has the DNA TGCGCCAGCAGCCAGAGGGACAGGGGCACAGATACGCAGTATTTT. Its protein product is CASSQRDRGTDTQYF.